A single sample gave rise to the 25 T cell receptor beta chains below, sequenced in a study of long-term antiretroviral therapy in people with HIV. Sequencing relied on immunoSEQ assay v3.0, run at survey level. The data were produced by immunoSEQ multiplex PCR, yet TCRdb's version contains in-frame clones alone and is incomplete. The sample lists 20,000 to 25,000 clones, 76% occurring once. This material consisted of unsorted PBMCs, taken less than 1.8 years before starting antiretroviral therapy. The receptors here all came from a middle-aged woman with HIV.

This clone came up once. DNA for the CDR3: TGTGCCAGCAGAGTACTAGCGGGAAGCACCGGGGAGCTGTTTTTT. Translated: CASRVLAGSTGELFF. The V call is TRBV2, the J call TRBJ2-2, with TRBD2 identical over 10 bases. Germline CDR1 SNHLY, CDR2 FYNNEI. With 6 bases clipped from V and 4 bases from J, the junction kept 5 bases outside the gene matches. This CDR3 comprises 15 residues. Combining the CDR3 with reference TRBV2 and TRBJ2-2 gives the whole variable domain EPEVTQTPSHQVTQMGQEVILRCVPISNHLYFYWYRQILGQKVEFLVSFYNNEISEKSEIFDDQFSVERPDGSNFTLKIRSTKLEDSAMYFCASRVLAGSTGELFFGEGSRLTVL.

V gene TRBV2 combines with J gene TRBJ1-1, with D perhaps matching TRBD1 (5 bases). Trimming removed 1 base from V and 4 bases from J, with 16 bases in between. This CDR3 is 16 amino acids long. Germline CDR1 is SNHLY and CDR2 is FYNNEI. The CDR3 spells CASSEEGSGRGTEAFF. Here the CDR3 DNA reads TGTGCCAGCAGTGAAGAAGGGTCGGGAAGGGGCACTGAAGCTTTCTTT.

The J gene is TRBJ1-1, the V gene TRBV19; tentatively, D is TRBD1 (5 bases). Looked up from germline, CDR1 is LNHDA and CDR2 is SQIVND (reference sequence). CDR3 size: 14 residues. Trimming took 3 bases from V and 1 from J, leaving 9 bases between them. CDR3 coding DNA: TGTGCCAGTAGTATTGGACACCCGAACACTGAAGCTTTCTTT. The encoded protein is CASSIGHPNTEAFF.

The CDR3 sequence: CASSPGGRYNEQFF. CDR3 coding DNA: TGTGCCAGCTCACCAGGGGGCAGGTACAATGAGCAGTTCTTC. The chain links TRBV18 to TRBJ2-1, with a tentative D call TRBD1 (6 bases). Looked up from germline, CDR1 is KGHSH and CDR2 is LQKENI. V was clipped by 2 bases and J by 4 bases, with 9 bases between them. This CDR3 contains 14 residues.

This chain uses TRBV6-6 with TRBJ2-7; D could derive from TRBD1 or TRBD2 (5 bases each). Germline lookup yields CDR1 MNHNY and CDR2 SVGAGI (reference sequence). Trimming pared 0 bases from V and 5 bases from J, leaving 14 bases between. This CDR3 has 15 residues. CDR3: CASSYSTFGGHEQYF. The CDR3 DNA reads as TGTGCCAGCAGTTACTCGACGTTTGGGGGTCACGAGCAGTACTTC.

The rearrangement links TRBV12-5 to TRBJ1-5; D gene unclear. Looked up from germline, CDR1 is LGHNT and CDR2 is FRNRAP. V dropped 1 base and J dropped 1 base, with 5 bases sitting between them. This CDR3 contains 14 residues. The CDR3 sequence: CASGLADSNQPQHF. The DNA of the CDR3 is TGTGCTAGTGGTTTGGCTGACAGCAATCAGCCCCAGCATTTT. The entire variable domain, with the rest obtained from reference TRBV12-5 and TRBJ1-5, is as follows: DARVTQTPRHKVTEMGQEVTMRCQPILGHNTVFWYRQTMMQGLELLAYFRNRAPLDDSGMPKDRFSAEMPDATLATLKIQPSEPRDSAVYFCASGLADSNQPQHFGDGTRLSIL.

The chain is built from TRBV7-8 and TRBJ2-7; TRBD2 matches 10 bases. This CDR3 contains 16 residues. Trimming cost V 2 bases and J 6 bases; bases outside gene matches: 10. Germline assignment: CDR1 SGHVS and CDR2 FQNEAQ. The CDR3 loop reads CASSLLAGGPLGEQYF. The CDR3 DNA reads TGTGCCAGCAGCTTATTAGCGGGAGGACCCTTAGGCGAGCAGTACTTC.

V usage is TRBV10-2 and J usage is TRBJ2-3; TRBD1 agrees at 7 bases. V lost 7 bases, J lost 0 bases, and 4 bases stayed unmatched. Looked up from germline, CDR1 is WSHSY and CDR2 is SAAADI. The CDR3 extends over 14 amino acids. The CDR3 DNA is TGCGCCAGCAACTCGGGACAGAGCACAGATACGCAGTATTTT. Amino acids: CASNSGQSTDTQYF.

This clone is categorized as medium-sized (0.01 to 0.1%). The rearrangement uses TRBV19 and TRBJ1-5; 9 bases align to TRBD1. Germline assignment: CDR1 LNHDA and CDR2 SQIVND (reference sequence). The CDR3 has 14 residues. V trimming: 7 bases; J trimming: 4 bases; junction bases outside the gene matches: 5. The chain's CDR3 is CASTADRGNQPQHF. The DNA of the CDR3 is TGTGCCAGTACCGCCGACAGGGGGAATCAGCCCCAGCATTTT.

This chain connects TRBV4-1 to TRBJ1-3; weak D call: TRBD1 (6 bases). Per the germline V gene, CDR1 is MGHRA and CDR2 is YSYEKL. CDR3 length: 15 amino acids. V dropped 3 bases and J dropped 0 bases, with 9 bases sitting between them. CDR3 protein: CASSQQGTSGNTIYF. For the CDR3, the DNA is TGCGCCAGCAGCCAGCAGGGGACCTCTGGAAACACCATATATTTT.

The CDR3 protein is CASSFHQGETQYF. CDR3 nucleotides: TGTGCCAGCAGCTTCCACCAGGGAGAGACCCAGTACTTC. The V and J genes are TRBV5-5 and TRBJ2-5; the D gene is possibly TRBD1 (5 bases). Germline assignment: CDR1 SGHKS and CDR2 YYEKEE (reference sequence). The CDR3 has 13 amino acids. Trimming cost V 2 bases and J 4 bases, with 9 bases left between them.

The gene calls are TRBV5-6 and TRBJ1-3; no reliable D call. Deletions cut 0 bases from V and 2 bases from J, with 12 bases between. The CDR3 is made up of 16 amino acids. Germline CDR1 SGHDT, CDR2 YYEEEE. The CDR3 DNA reads as TGTGCCAGCAGCTTGGCCATTAAGGGTGCTGGAAACACCATATATTTT. Translation: CASSLAIKGAGNTIYF.

This clone came up once. The rearrangement joins TRBV19 to TRBJ2-7; D call uncertain. The germline gives CDR1 LNHDA, CDR2 SQIVND (reference sequence). V lost 1 base to trimming and J lost 5 bases, with 9 bases between them. This CDR3 is 13 amino acids long. Written as DNA, the CDR3 is TGTGCCAGTAGTATAGGCCGGCGCGACGAGCAGTACTTC. This gives the protein CASSIGRRDEQYF.

The chain employs TRBV28 and TRBJ2-2; 8 bases agree with TRBD1. The CDR3 sequence is 19 residues long. Trimming removed 7 bases from V and 0 bases from J; junction bases left unmatched: 16. Germline CDR1 is MDHEN and CDR2 is SYDVKM. CDR3 in DNA: TGTGCCAGCATAAGAAGTTGGGTAGGACAGGGATCGAACACCGGGGAGCTGTTTTTT. Protein: CASIRSWVGQGSNTGELFF.

The chain uses TRBV11-2 and TRBJ2-1, with 8 bases fitting TRBD2. Germline values: CDR1 SGHAT, CDR2 FQNNGV. V trimming: 6 bases; J trimming: 7 bases; junction bases outside the gene matches: 8. The CDR3 totals 14 residues. The DNA of the CDR3 is TGTGCCAGCAGACATAGCGGGGACTGGAATGAGCAGTTCTTC. Residues: CASRHSGDWNEQFF.

The chain carries TRBV12-5 and TRBJ1-3; maybe TRBD1 (5 bases). Germline V gene sequence: CDR1 LGHNT, CDR2 FRNRAP. The CDR3 has 15 residues. Trimming left V 3 bases short and J 0 bases short, with 9 bases between. DNA of the CDR3: TGTGCTAGTGGTTTAGGGGAAGCCTCTGGAAACACCATATATTTT. Amino acid sequence: CASGLGEASGNTIYF. The variable domain in full, with the rest retrieved from reference TRBV12-5 and TRBJ1-3, is DARVTQTPRHKVTEMGQEVTMRCQPILGHNTVFWYRQTMMQGLELLAYFRNRAPLDDSGMPKDRFSAEMPDATLATLKIQPSEPRDSAVYFCASGLGEASGNTIYFGEGSWLTVV.

The chain combines TRBV27 with TRBJ2-6; D is ambiguous. Germline V gene sequence: CDR1 MNHEY, CDR2 SMNVEV (reference sequence). V was clipped by 3 bases and J by 4 bases, with 10 bases between them. The CDR3 length is 15 residues. The CDR3 bases are TGTGCCAGCAGTTTGTACGGGCCGGGGGCCAACGTCCTGACTTTC. It translates to CASSLYGPGANVLTF.

The V and J genes are TRBV10-1 and TRBJ1-1, with 8 bases that match TRBD1. The CDR3 spans 13 residues. Trimming removed 5 bases from V and 7 bases from J; junction bases left unmatched: 6. CDR1 and CDR2 (germline): WNHNN, SYGVQD (reference sequence). CDR3 in amino acids: CASSPDREGEAFF. CDR3 DNA sequence: TGCGCCAGCAGTCCGGACAGGGAGGGTGAAGCTTTCTTT.

The gene calls are TRBV29-1 and TRBJ2-1; 10 bases agree with TRBD2. The CDR3 runs 14 residues. J lost 6 bases, V lost 3 bases, and 5 bases had no gene match. From germline, CDR1 is SQVTM and CDR2 ANQGSEA. The CDR3 coding sequence is TGCAGCGTTGATCTCCTAGCGGGAGTCAATGAGCAGTTCTTC. Translation gives CSVDLLAGVNEQFF.

This clone was recorded a few times. CDR3 loop: CASSSGSSLKQYF. In nucleotides, the CDR3 is TGTGCCAGCAGCTCCGGGTCTTCACTCAAGCAGTACTTC. The chain is built from TRBV7-9 and TRBJ2-7, with no clear D. The CDR3 runs to 13 residues. Trimming pared 4 bases from V and 8 bases from J, leaving 15 bases between. CDR1 and CDR2 (germline): SEHNR, FQNEAQ (reference sequence).

V is TRBV6-1 and J is TRBJ2-5, with D possibly matching TRBD2 (6 bases). The length of the CDR3 is 15 residues. The ends were cut back, 1 base at V and 2 bases at J, with 11 bases in the middle. Germline values: CDR1 MNHNS, CDR2 SASEGT. In nucleotides, the CDR3 is TGTGCCAGCAGTGAAGGGGGGGTTGGTCAAGAGACCCAGTACTTC. Translated: CASSEGGVGQETQYF.

The chain couples TRBV7-9 to TRBJ2-2; tentatively, D is TRBD1 (5 bases). The CDR3 totals 17 residues. Germline assignment: CDR1 SEHNR and CDR2 FQNEAQ (reference sequence). V was shortened by 5 bases and J by 0 bases, with 16 bases between the two germline ends. The chain's CDR3 is CASSPRVGQANTGELFF. The CDR3, as DNA: TGTGCCAGCAGCCCTCGGGTGGGGCAGGCGAACACCGGGGAGCTGTTTTTT. Full variable domain (missing parts from reference TRBV7-9 and TRBJ2-2): DTGVSQNPRHKITKRGQNVTFRCDPISEHNRLYWYRQTLGQGPEFLTYFQNEAQLEKSRLLSDRFSAERPKGSFSTLEIQRTEQGDSAMYLCASSPRVGQANTGELFFGEGSRLTVL.

V usage is TRBV29-1 and J usage is TRBJ1-5; D is undetermined. This CDR3 spans 13 amino acids. Per germline, CDR1 SQVTM and CDR2 ANQGSEA. V lost 3 bases and J lost 7, with 13 bases in between. The CDR3 DNA is TGCAGCGTTGAGAAGGAGGTAGGCCAGCCCCAGCATTTT. Its translation is CSVEKEVGQPQHF. The full variable domain, in which reference TRBV29-1 and TRBJ1-5 provide the parts outside the CDR3, is SAVISQKPSRDICQRGTSLTIQCQVDSQVTMMFWYRQQPGQSLTLIATANQGSEATYESGFVIDKFPISRPNLTFSTLTVSNMSPEDSSIYLCSVEKEVGQPQHFGDGTRLSIL.

This chain joins TRBV5-4 and TRBJ2-7; 7 bases are shared with TRBD1. The CDR3 loop spans 14 amino acids. Germline trimming cut 4 bases from V and 2 bases from J; bases unmatched to any gene: 6. Germline lookup yields CDR1 SGHNT and CDR2 YYREEE (reference sequence). CDR3 region: CASSIGTDTYEQYF. The CDR3 region has the DNA TGTGCCAGCAGCATCGGGACAGATACCTACGAGCAGTACTTC.

The V and J genes are TRBV6-1 and TRBJ1-5, with a weak D call TRBD1 (5 bases). The CDR3 spans 14 residues. V was pared by 9 bases and J by 0 bases, with 12 bases between. CDR1 is MNHNS, CDR2 SASEGT, per germline. CDR3 sequence reads: CASQDSYSNQPQHF. In DNA form, the CDR3 reads TGTGCCAGTCAAGACAGTTATAGCAATCAGCCCCAGCATTTT.